This TCR beta chain was identified in a study of blood T cell repertoires in COVID-19. V lost 5 bases and J lost 5; bases outside the gene matches: 7. CDR1 and CDR2 (germline): SSHAT, FNYEAQ (reference sequence). This CDR3 has 15 amino acids. This clone was seen more than once but under ten times. Profiling relied on immunoSEQ multiplex PCR, and the TCRdb table lists in-frame clones only, not all of them. The sample gives over 60,000 clones, 82% of which show up once; over 15% is in the top ten. The TCR was taken from a human donor in a cohort sampled during active COVID-19. This chain connects TRBV7-7 to TRBJ2-5, with TRBD1 identical over 11 bases. Sequenced sample: peripheral blood. CDR3 bases: TGTGCCAGCAGCCTCGGACAGGGGGCACAGGAGACCCAGTACTTC. Its translation: CASSLGQGAQETQYF.